The clone carrying this T cell receptor beta chain has only one observation. Its antigen remains unknown. Assay: immunoSEQ multiplex PCR; the TCRdb copy retains only in-frame clones and omits some. The table shows around 340,000 clones, with approximately 90% occurring only once. This CDR3 region has 15 residues. Germline lookup yields CDR1 KGHDR and CDR2 SFDVKD. The ends lost 6 bases at V and 5 bases at J; junction bases unmatched: 8. This record belongs to a study of Ad26.COV2.S vaccination and SARS-CoV-2 variants. Study summary: The vaccine Ad26.COV2.S was put into the muscle once, or twice with 56 days between. Findings and caveats of the study: Vaccinated and placebo-treated recipients had similar non-spike TCR breadth. Breadth, reportedly substantial, characterized the spike-specific CD8+ and CD4+ T cell responses after vaccination.

Indicated treatment: some 20 received Ad26.COV2.S at low or high dose, single or two shots; 5 received placebo; per-sample allocation not given. Sampling took place 63 days after the first vaccine or placebo injection. Boston provided a donor who was an adult aged 18-55 years. Material: peripheral blood, obtained in a trial of Ad26.COV2.S vaccine versus placebo. The sequence derives from a person between 18 and 65 years old who received the Ad26.COV2.S COVID-19 vaccine or a placebo. The chain is built from TRBV24-1 and TRBJ2-3; TRBD1 agrees at 9 bases. The CDR3 nucleotides are TGTGCCACCAGTAAGAAACAGGGGGCAAGAGATACGCAGTATTTT. It translates to CATSKKQGARDTQYF.